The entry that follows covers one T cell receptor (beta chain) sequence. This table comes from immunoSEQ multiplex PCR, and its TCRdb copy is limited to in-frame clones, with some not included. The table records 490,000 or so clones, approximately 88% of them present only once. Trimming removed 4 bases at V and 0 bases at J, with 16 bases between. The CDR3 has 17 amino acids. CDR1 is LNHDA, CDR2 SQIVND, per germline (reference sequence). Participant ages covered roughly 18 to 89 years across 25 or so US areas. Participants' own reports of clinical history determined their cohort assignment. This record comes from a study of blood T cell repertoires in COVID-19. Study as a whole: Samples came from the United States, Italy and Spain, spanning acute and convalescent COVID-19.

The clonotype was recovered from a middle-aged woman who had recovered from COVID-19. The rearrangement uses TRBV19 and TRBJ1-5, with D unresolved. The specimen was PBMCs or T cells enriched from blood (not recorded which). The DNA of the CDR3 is TGTGCCAGTAGTACTCCGCGCCGAGCGCGTAGCAATCAGCCCCAGCATTTT. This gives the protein CASSTPRRARSNQPQHF.